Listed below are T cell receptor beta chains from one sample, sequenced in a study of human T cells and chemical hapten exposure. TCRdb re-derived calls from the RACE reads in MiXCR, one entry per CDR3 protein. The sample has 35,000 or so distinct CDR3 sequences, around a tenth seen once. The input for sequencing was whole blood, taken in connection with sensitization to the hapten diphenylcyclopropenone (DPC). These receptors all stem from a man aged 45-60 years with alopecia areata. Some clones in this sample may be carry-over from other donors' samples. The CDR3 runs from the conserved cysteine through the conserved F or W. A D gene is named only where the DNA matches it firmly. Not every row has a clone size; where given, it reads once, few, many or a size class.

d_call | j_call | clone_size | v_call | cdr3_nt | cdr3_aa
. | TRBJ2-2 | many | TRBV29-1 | TGCAGCGTTGAAAAGGGGACGAACACCGGGGAGCTGTTTTTT | CSVEKGTNTGELFF
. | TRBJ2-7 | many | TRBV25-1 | TGTGCCAGCAGTGATCAAAGAATGGAGAGCTCCTACGAGCAGTACTTC | CASSDQRMESSYEQYF
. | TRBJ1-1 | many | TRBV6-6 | TGTGCCAGCAGTCGGGCCCCGAACACTGAAGCTTTCTTT | CASSRAPNTEAFF
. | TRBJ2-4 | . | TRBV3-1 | TGTGCCAGCAGCCAAGAAGGTCGGGTAATCAAAAACATTCAGTACTTC | CASSQEGRVIKNIQYF
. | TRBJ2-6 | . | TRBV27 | TGTGCCAGCAGTATCTCCCTGGGAAGCTCTGGGGCCAACGTCCTGACTTTC | CASSISLGSSGANVLTF
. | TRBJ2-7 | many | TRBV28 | TGTGCCAGCGGGCAAATAATTACTACAGGAGCCTACGAGCAGTACTTC | CASGQIITTGAYEQYF
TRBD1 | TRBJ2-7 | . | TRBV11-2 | TGTGCCAGCAGCCCCGGACAGGGACGGGTTTTTAAGCAGTACTTC | CASSPGQGRVFKQYF
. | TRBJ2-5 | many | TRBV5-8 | TGTGCCAGCAGCTTGTTAGAGGGCAGGGAAGGAGAGACCCAGTACTTC | CASSLLEGREGETQYF
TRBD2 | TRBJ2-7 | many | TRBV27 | TGTGCCAGCTCGGGGGGTAGCCACGAGCAGTACTTC | CASSGGSHEQYF
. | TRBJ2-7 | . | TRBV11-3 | TGTGCCAGCAGCTTAGGGCCCACGACCTACGAGCAGTACTTC | CASSLGPTTYEQYF
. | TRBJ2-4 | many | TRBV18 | TGTGCCAGCTCACCACTTGCACAGGTTCAAAACATTCAGTACTTC | CASSPLAQVQNIQYF
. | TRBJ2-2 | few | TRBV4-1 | TGCGCCGGCCGGCCGGCAGAGTCCACCGGGGAGCTGTTTTTT | CAGRPAESTGELFF
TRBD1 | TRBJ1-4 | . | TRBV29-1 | TGCAGCATTGAAGGGCCAGGGGGTGAAAAACTGTTTTTT | CSIEGPGGEKLFF
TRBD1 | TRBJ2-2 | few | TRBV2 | TGTGCCAGCAGCGGACAGGGGAACACCGGGGAGCTGTTTTTT | CASSGQGNTGELFF
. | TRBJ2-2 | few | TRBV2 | TGTGCCAGCAGTGTCCGGGGGAACACCGGGGAGCTGTTTTTT | CASSVRGNTGELFF
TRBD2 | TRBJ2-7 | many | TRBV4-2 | TGTGCCAGCAGCCACTCTAGCGGGAGGAGTACGGACGAGCAGTACTTC | CASSHSSGRSTDEQYF
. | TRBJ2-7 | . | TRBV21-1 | TGTGCCAGGGGGCGTTGGGGCCGGAGCTCCTACGAGCAGTACTTC | CARGRWGRSSYEQYF
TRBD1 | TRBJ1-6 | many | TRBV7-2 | TGTGCCAGCAGCTTTAGTACAGGGGGCACTTCACCCCTCCACTTT | CASSFSTGGTSPLHF
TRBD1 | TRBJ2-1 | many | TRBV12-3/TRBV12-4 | TGTGCCAGCAGTTTCGGAATACAGGGGAATGAGCAGTTCTTC | CASSFGIQGNEQFF
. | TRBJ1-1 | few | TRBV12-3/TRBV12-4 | TGTGCCAGCAGACCAGGGGCTGCGAACACTGAAGCTTTCTTT | CASRPGAANTEAFF
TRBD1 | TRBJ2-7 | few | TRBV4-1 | TGCGCCAGCAGCCAAAGGACAGGGGTAAGCTACGAGCAGTACTTC | CASSQRTGVSYEQYF
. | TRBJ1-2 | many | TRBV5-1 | TGCGCCAGCAGCTTAGGGACGGACCCCGAGAGCTACACCTTC | CASSLGTDPESYTF
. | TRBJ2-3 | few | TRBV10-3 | TGTGCCATTCAGTTCGAGGATACAGATACGCAGTATTTT | CAIQFEDTDTQYF
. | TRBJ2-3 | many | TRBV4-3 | TGCGCCAGCAGCTCAGGGCTGGCAGCCTTAAGCACAGATACGCAGTATTTT | CASSSGLAALSTDTQYF
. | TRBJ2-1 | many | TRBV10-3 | TGTGCCATCAGTGACCAGGGAGCCTCCTACAATGAGCAGTTCTTC | CAISDQGASYNEQFF
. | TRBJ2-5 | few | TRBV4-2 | TGTGCCAGCAGCCCGTTAGGAGCCCGGTCAGTAGAGACCCAGTACTTC | CASSPLGARSVETQYF
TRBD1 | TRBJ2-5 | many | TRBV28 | TGTGCCAGCAGTCCCCTCACCCTCAGGGGGTACCAAGAGACCCAGTACTTC | CASSPLTLRGYQETQYF
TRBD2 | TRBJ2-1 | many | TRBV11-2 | TGTGCCAGCACTTTAGCGGGAGCCGATGAGCAGTTCTTC | CASTLAGADEQFF
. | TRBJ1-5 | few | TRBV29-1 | TGCAGCGTTGTATTGGGGTCTTCCGATCAGCCCCAGCATTTT | CSVVLGSSDQPQHF
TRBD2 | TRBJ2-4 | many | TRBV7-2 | TGTGCCAGCAGCTTTAGCGGGAGTTTAGCCAAAAACATTCAGTACTTC | CASSFSGSLAKNIQYF
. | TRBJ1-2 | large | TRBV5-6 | TGTGCCAGCAGCTTGGATCGACGCGAGGCTGGCTACACCTTC | CASSLDRREAGYTF
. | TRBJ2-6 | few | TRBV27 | TGTGCCAGCAGGGCGACGGGGGCCAACGTCCTGACTTTC | CASRATGANVLTF
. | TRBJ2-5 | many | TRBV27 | TGTGCCAGCAGTCGCCAAGCCCCGGAGACCCAGTACTTC | CASSRQAPETQYF
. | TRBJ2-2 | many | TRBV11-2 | TGTGCCAGCAGCCCGCAAAACACCGGGGAGCTGTTTTTT | CASSPQNTGELFF
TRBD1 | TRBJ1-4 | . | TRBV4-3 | TGCGCCAGCAGCCAAGGTTTTCCCGGGACAGGGGACGAAAAACTGTTTTTT | CASSQGFPGTGDEKLFF
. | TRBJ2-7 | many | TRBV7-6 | TGTGCCAGCAGCTCGGGACCGTCCTACGAGCAGTACTTC | CASSSGPSYEQYF
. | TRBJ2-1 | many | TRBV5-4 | TGTGCCAGCAGCTTTCCAGGGGTGGACAATGAGCAGTTCTTC | CASSFPGVDNEQFF